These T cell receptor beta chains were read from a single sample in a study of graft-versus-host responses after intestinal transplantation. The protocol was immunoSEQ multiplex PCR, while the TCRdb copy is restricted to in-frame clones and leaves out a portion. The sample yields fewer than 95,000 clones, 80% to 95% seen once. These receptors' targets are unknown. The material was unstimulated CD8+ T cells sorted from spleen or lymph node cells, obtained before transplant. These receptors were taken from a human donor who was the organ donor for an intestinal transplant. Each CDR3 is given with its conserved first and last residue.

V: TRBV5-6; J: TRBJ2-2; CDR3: CASSLAVTGELFF
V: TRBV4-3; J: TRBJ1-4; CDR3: CASSQDRGHEKLFF
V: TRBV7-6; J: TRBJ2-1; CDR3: CASSFPGQGPYNEQFF
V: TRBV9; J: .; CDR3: CASSVGQGGYEQYF
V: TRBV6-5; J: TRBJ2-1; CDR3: CASSYSGTGIDEQFF
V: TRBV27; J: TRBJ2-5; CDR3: CASAPDPDSQETQYF
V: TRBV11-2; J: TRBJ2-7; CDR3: CASSRGTGGYEQYF
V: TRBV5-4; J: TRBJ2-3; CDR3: CASSLAVGAAPTDTQYF
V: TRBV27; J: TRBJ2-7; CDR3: CASSSWDRGVFEQYF
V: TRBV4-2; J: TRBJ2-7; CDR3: CASSQERGQGYEQYF
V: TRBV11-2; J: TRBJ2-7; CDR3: CASSLTAPAHYEQYF
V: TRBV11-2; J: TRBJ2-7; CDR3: CASSFTGFGQYF
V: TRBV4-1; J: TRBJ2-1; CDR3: CASSALAGGYNEQFF
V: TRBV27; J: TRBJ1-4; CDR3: CASRTWTAATNEKLFF
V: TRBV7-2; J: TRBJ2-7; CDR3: CASRLRLAGGPNYEQYF
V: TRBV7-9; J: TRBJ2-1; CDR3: CASSPQLAALYNEQFF
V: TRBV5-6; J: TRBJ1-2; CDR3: CASSSLMDSYYGYTF
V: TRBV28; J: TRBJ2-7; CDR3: CASSSEGQGRDEQYF
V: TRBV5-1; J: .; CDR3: CASSLRGSYEQYF
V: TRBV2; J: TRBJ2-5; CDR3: CASSERGRQETQYF
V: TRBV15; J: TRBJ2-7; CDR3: CATSSSRSGGFRYF
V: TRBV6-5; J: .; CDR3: CASMWSGGDEQYF
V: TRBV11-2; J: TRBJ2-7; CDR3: CASSLGLTYEQYF
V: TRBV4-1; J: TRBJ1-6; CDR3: CASSQERSGTGDLNSPLHF
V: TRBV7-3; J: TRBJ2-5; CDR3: CASSLFTGSSETQYF
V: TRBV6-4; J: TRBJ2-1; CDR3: CASSDDRGNEQFF
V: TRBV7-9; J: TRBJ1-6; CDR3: CASSSGLGRPSSYNSPLHF
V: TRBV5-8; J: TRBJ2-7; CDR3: CASSLQGALIHEQYF
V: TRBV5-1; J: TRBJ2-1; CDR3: CASQFEGHSHEQFF
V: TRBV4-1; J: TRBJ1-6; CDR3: CASSQLLEQGYNSPLHF
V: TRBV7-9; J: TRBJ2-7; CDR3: CASSLSPYEQYF